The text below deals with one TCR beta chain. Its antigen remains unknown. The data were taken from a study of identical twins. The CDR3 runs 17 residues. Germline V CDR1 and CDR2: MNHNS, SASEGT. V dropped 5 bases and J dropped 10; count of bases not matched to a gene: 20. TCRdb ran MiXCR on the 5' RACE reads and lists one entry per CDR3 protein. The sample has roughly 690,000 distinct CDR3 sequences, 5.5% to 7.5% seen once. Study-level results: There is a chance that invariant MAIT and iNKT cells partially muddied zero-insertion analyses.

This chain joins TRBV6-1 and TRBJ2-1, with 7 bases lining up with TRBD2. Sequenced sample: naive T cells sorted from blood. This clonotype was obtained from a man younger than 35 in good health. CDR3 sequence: CASSRGLAEEPLLEQFF. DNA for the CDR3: TGTGCCAGCAGTAGAGGGCTAGCGGAAGAACCTCTGTTGGAGCAGTTCTTC.